One and the same sample provided the 4 T cell receptor beta chains below, sequenced in a study of T cells in localized non-small cell lung cancer (dated by TCRdb to the early 2020s). The library relied on the immunoSEQ multiplex PCR assay. TCRdb limited this immuneACCESS table to in-frame rearrangements with V and J called. A share of clones is missing; checked studies link under half to unresolved V genes, and the rest is unexplained. Here the sample has 50,000 to 60,000 clones; 70% to 90% occur a single time. The ten top clones hold approximately 15% of the sample. The sample here was PBMCs, taken before any cancer treatment. The receptors shown here come from a female donor with stage II lung adenocarcinoma.

V usage is TRBV10-1 and J usage is TRBJ2-7; D ambiguous. The CDR3 is made up of 11 amino acids. Deletions cut 2 bases from V and 7 bases from J, with 6 bases between. CDR1 is WNHNN, CDR2 SYGVQD, per germline (reference sequence). The CDR3 coding sequence is TGCGCCAGCAGTGAGACCGGGGAGCAGTACTTC. It yields the protein CASSETGEQYF.

The chain carries TRBV9 and TRBJ1-2; 8 bases are a match to TRBD1. The germline CDR1 and CDR2 sequences are SGDLS and YYNGEE. This CDR3 is 13 amino acids long. V dropped 5 bases and J dropped 5; count of bases not matched to a gene: 5. The CDR3 nucleotides read TGTGCCAGCAGTTATAGACAGGGGTATGGCTACACCTTC. Amino acid sequence: CASSYRQGYGYTF.

The CDR3 sequence: CACQKGPGSSYNEQFF. As DNA, the CDR3 is TGTGCCTGTCAGAAGGGGCCGGGATCGTCCTACAATGAGCAGTTCTTC. The rearrangement joins TRBV30 to TRBJ2-1; D tentatively reads TRBD1 or TRBD2 (5 bases each). Germline assignment: CDR1 GTSNPN and CDR2 SVGIG (reference sequence). Deletions cut 6 bases from V and 1 base from J, with 19 bases between. The CDR3 is made up of 16 amino acids.

In DNA, the CDR3 is TGTGCCAGCAGCGCAACGGACAGGGAGGAAGCTTTCTTT. Translation: CASSATDREEAFF. The chain is built from TRBV7-9 and TRBJ1-1; TRBD1 agrees at 8 bases. The CDR3 loop spans 13 amino acids. Per germline, CDR1 SEHNR and CDR2 FQNEAQ (reference sequence). Germline trimming cut 5 bases from V and 8 bases from J; bases unmatched to any gene: 7. Full variable domain (remainder filled in from reference TRBV7-9 and TRBJ1-1): DTGVSQNPRHKITKRGQNVTFRCDPISEHNRLYWYRQTLGQGPEFLTYFQNEAQLEKSRLLSDRFSAERPKGSFSTLEIQRTEQGDSAMYLCASSATDREEAFFGQGTRLTVV.